This T cell receptor beta chain was documented in a study of T-cell reconstitution after alpha-beta-depleted transplantation in children. Only a few counts were recorded for this clonotype. The antigen remains unidentified. CDR1 and CDR2 (germline): LGHNA, YSLEER. This CDR3 contains 14 residues. J was trimmed by 10 bases and V by 0 bases; bases with no gene match: 6. Findings and limits, study-wide: Fresh T-cell production supplied most of the T-cell counts and diversity seen one year after transplant. Reportedly, roughly two months post-transplant, alpha-beta T cells arose from several hundred expanded graft clones.

Preparing the TCRbeta library involved the use of unique molecular identifiers. TCRdb processed the PCR reads anew with MiXCR; each CDR3 protein has one entry. The repertoire has some 600,000 distinct CDR3 sequences, roughly 13% of them found once; the top ten carry 2% to 2.5%. The rearrangement joins TRBV4-3 to TRBJ2-1, with 7 bases lining up with TRBD2. The sample here was PBMCs, mostly from graft donor cells, taken 360 days after TCRalphabeta/CD19-depleted stem cell transplant. The source of this sequence is a male patient under 18 who had a stem cell transplant for acute myeloid leukemia, so the T cells may come from the graft donor. Here the CDR3 DNA reads TGCGCCAGCAGCCAAGATCGACTAGCAGGAGAGCAGTTCTTC. This gives the protein CASSQDRLAGEQFF.